The 27 T cell receptor beta chains reported below all come from one sample, sequenced in a study of CD8+CD57+ T cells in acquired aplastic anemia. The authors sequenced patients whose flow cytometry had shown CD8+CD57+ cell expansion. It was genomic DNA that served as the template for profiling TCR beta VDJ and CDR3. Via MiXCR, TCRdb re-called the reads, giving one row per CDR3 protein. This sample carries over 150,000 distinct CDR3 sequences, roughly three fifths of them seen once, and the ten largest clones take 40% to 50%. Material: sorted CD4+, CD8+, or CD8+CD57+ T cells (not recorded which) from PBMCs. These receptor sequences come from a human donor with aplastic anemia.

This clonotype was seen at least ten times. The rearrangement uses TRBV4-1 and TRBJ1-1, with 7 bases aligning to TRBD1. The CDR3 totals 14 residues. Losses at the gene ends were 2 bases for V and 7 bases for J; bases not matched to a gene: 7. Per germline, CDR1 MGHRA and CDR2 YSYEKL. CDR3 region: CASSQHTRTGEAFF. The CDR3 coding sequence is TGCGCCAGCAGCCAACATACCCGGACAGGTGAAGCTTTCTTT.

V and J are TRBV25-1 and TRBJ2-7, with TRBD1 identical over 8 bases. This CDR3 has 17 residues. V lost 7 bases, J lost 2 bases, and 16 bases stayed unmatched. From germline, CDR1 is MGHDK and CDR2 SYGVNS. The CDR3 bases are TGTGCCAGCATCTCCCCCAGTGGTGCAGGGGGCCCCTACGAGCAGTACTTC. Translated, it gives CASISPSGAGGPYEQYF.

This sequence joins TRBV7-8 and TRBJ1-2; 7 nucleotides align to TRBD1. This CDR3 has 14 residues. Looked up from germline, CDR1 is SGHVS and CDR2 is FQNEAQ. J was trimmed by 8 bases and V by 1 base; bases with no gene match: 7. The CDR3 region has the DNA TGTGCCAGCAGCTTAGAACAGGGGTCACGAGGCTACACCTTC. This sequence encodes CASSLEQGSRGYTF.

This clonotype was seen just once. A much larger clone sits a single nucleotide away, making a read error possible. This sequence joins TRBV7-2 and TRBJ1-3, with D tentatively TRBD1 (6 bases). The CDR3 has 14 residues. The germline V gene has CDR1 SGHTA and CDR2 FQGNSA. Here the CDR3 reads CASSLAGGGDTIYF. CDR3 DNA: TGTGCCAGCAGCTTAGCAGGGGGTGGAGACACCATATATTTT.

Many counts were recorded for this clonotype. V usage is TRBV6-1 and J usage is TRBJ2-3, with 8 nucleotides matching TRBD1. The junction had 7 bases not matched to a gene; V was cut back by 4 bases and J by 4 bases. Germline V gene lookup returns CDR1 MNHNS and CDR2 SASEGT. The CDR3 is 15 amino acids. CDR3 residues: CASSVTGGSSDTQYF. CDR3 nucleotides: TGTGCCAGCAGTGTTACAGGGGGAAGCTCAGATACGCAGTATTTT.

As DNA, the CDR3 is TGCGCCAGCAGCCAAGAGACCCTCTCCTACGAGCAGTACTTC. This encodes CASSQETLSYEQYF. The chain links TRBV4-1 to TRBJ2-7, with D hard to call. CDR1 and CDR2 (germline): MGHRA, YSYEKL. V gave up 0 bases and J gave up 0 bases, with 6 bases separating them. This CDR3 comprises 14 residues.

This clonotype was detected ten times or more. The CDR3 nucleotides are TGTGCCAGCAGCTTAGTCTTCCGGAATAATTCACCCCTCCACTTT. Encoded protein: CASSLVFRNNSPLHF. The chain combines TRBV7-2 with TRBJ1-6; D unclear. The CDR3 is 15 amino acids. Germline V gene sequence: CDR1 SGHTA, CDR2 FQGNSA. V lost 1 base, J lost 5 bases, and 9 bases lay in between. Supplemented by reference TRBV7-2 and TRBJ1-6, the full variable domain reads GAGVSQSPSNKVTEKGKDVELRCDPISGHTALYWYRQSLGQGLEFLIYFQGNSAPDKSGLPSDRFSAERTGGSVSTLTIQRTQQEDSAVYLCASSLVFRNNSPLHFGNGTRLTVT.

This clonotype was seen repeatedly, ten times or more. The V gene is TRBV5-1, the J gene TRBJ2-7; D possibly uses TRBD1 or TRBD2 (5 bases each). CDR1 is SGHRS, CDR2 YFSETQ, per germline. With 4 bases removed from V and 4 bases from J, the gap between germline ends came to 18 bases. CDR3 size: 15 residues. This chain's CDR3 is CASSLYVGGTYEQYF. The CDR3 coding sequence is TGCGCCAGCAGCCTCTACGTTGGGGGTACTTACGAGCAGTACTTC.

The table lists this clonotype with many counts. The rearrangement links TRBV5-6 to TRBJ1-1; D gene unclear. Germline V gene data show CDR1 as SGHDT and CDR2 as YYEEEE. The CDR3 totals 12 residues. Trimming left V 8 bases short and J 0 bases short, with 8 bases between. In DNA form, the CDR3 reads TGTGCCAGAAAACAGATGAACACTGAAGCTTTCTTT. Translating gives CARKQMNTEAFF.

Regarding this clonotype: This may stem from a read error, because a much larger clone lies one nucleotide away. V is TRBV2 and J is TRBJ2-1; D unclear. The CDR3 loop spans 16 amino acids. Deletions cut 7 bases from V and 4 bases from J, with 20 bases between. Germline CDR1 and CDR2: SNHLY and FYNNEI. This CDR3 is CASIFPILISYNEQFF. The CDR3, as DNA: TGTGCCAGCATTTTCCCAATTCTGATATCATACAATGAGCAGTTCTTC.

The chain carries TRBV20-1 and TRBJ1-1; 7 nucleotides line up with TRBD1. Germline lookup yields CDR1 DFQATT and CDR2 SNEGSKA (reference sequence). This CDR3 region has 14 residues. Trimming cost V 3 bases and J 1 base; bases outside gene matches: 5. CDR3 loop: CSARRGHRNTEAFF. The CDR3 bases are TGCAGTGCTAGGAGGGGGCACAGGAACACTGAAGCTTTCTTT.

The V call is TRBV5-4, the J call TRBJ2-1; maybe TRBD1 (6 bases). Per germline, CDR1 SGHNT and CDR2 YYREEE (reference sequence). V was cut by 4 bases and J by 8 bases, with 22 bases left in between. CDR3 size: 16 residues. The CDR3 DNA sequence: TGTGCCAGCAGCAACCCTGGGTGGGGGCAAGGGGATGAGCAGTTCTTC. Protein product: CASSNPGWGQGDEQFF.

This sequence joins TRBV20-1 and TRBJ2-3; 9 bases map to TRBD2. The V gene end was trimmed by 4 bases and the J gene end by 4 bases; junction bases not matched to a gene: 6. Germline V lookup: CDR1 DFQATT, CDR2 SNEGSKA (reference sequence). The CDR3 is made up of 14 amino acids. CDR3 loop: CSATVSGRPDTQYF. The CDR3 nucleotides are TGCAGTGCTACTGTTAGCGGGAGACCAGATACGCAGTATTTT.

This chain links TRBV2 with TRBJ1-2; 9 bases line up with TRBD1. Trimming at V came to 3 bases and at J to 8 bases, leaving 13 bases not matched to a gene. Germline CDR1 reads SNHLY; CDR2 reads FYNNEI. The CDR3 extends over 16 amino acids. The CDR3 loop is CASSDGRQGGGRGYTF. The CDR3 nucleotides read TGTGCCAGCAGTGATGGCAGACAGGGGGGCGGTAGGGGCTACACCTTC.

This rearrangement joins TRBV12-3 or TRBV12-4 to TRBJ2-3; D is unresolved. V was pared by 4 bases and J by 6 bases, with 11 bases between. CDR3 length: 13 amino acids. As DNA, the CDR3 is TGTGCCAGCAGTTACCGGGCAGCGGATACGCAGTATTTT. Its protein is CASSYRAADTQYF.

J is TRBJ2-7 and V is TRBV5-1; the D is unclear. There are 13 residues in the CDR3. V shed 4 bases and J shed 2 bases, with 10 bases lying between them. Germline loops: CDR1 SGHRS, CDR2 YFSETQ. Here the CDR3 reads CASSLGMTYEQYF. For the CDR3, the DNA is TGCGCCAGCAGCCTAGGGATGACCTACGAGCAGTACTTC.

In this sample, this clonotype turned up many times. The chain links TRBV4-1 to TRBJ1-1; D might be TRBD1 (6 bases). The V end was cut by 7 bases, the J end by 0 bases, with 12 bases between. From germline, CDR1 is MGHRA and CDR2 YSYEKL. CDR3 length: 14 residues. Here the CDR3 reads CASTITGMNTEAFF. As DNA, the CDR3 is TGCGCCAGCACCATTACAGGGATGAACACTGAAGCTTTCTTT.

The chain employs TRBV2 and TRBJ2-1; a weak D match, TRBD2 (5 bases). V was trimmed by 8 bases and J by 6 bases, leaving 17 bases between them. The CDR3 totals 14 residues. CDR1 SNHLY and CDR2 FYNNEI come from the germline V gene. CDR3 residues: CASWSAARGNEQFF. The DNA of the CDR3 is TGTGCCAGCTGGTCGGCGGCCCGGGGCAATGAGCAGTTCTTC.

This clonotype occurred once. The V call is TRBV7-9, the J call TRBJ1-1; no clear D gene. CDR1 is SEHNR, CDR2 FQNEAQ, per germline (reference sequence). This CDR3 has 13 residues. The V gene lost 2 bases and the J gene lost 1 base, with 5 bases spanning the gap. Here the CDR3 reads CASSLPGNTEAFF. CDR3 in DNA: TGTGCCAGCAGCTTACCCGGGAACACTGAAGCTTTCTTT.

The rearrangement uses TRBV5-1 and TRBJ1-6, with 10 positions matching TRBD1. CDR3 length: 16 amino acids. V lost 0 bases to trimming and J lost 8 bases; unmatched junction nucleotides: 5. Germline CDR1 reads SGHRS; CDR2 reads YFSETQ. The CDR3 DNA sequence: TGCGCCAGCAGCTTGGCGAGGACAGGGGGTTATTCACCCCTCCACTTT. Translated: CASSLARTGGYSPLHF.

This clonotype has a count of ten or more. V usage is TRBV4-2 and J usage is TRBJ2-7, with 7 bases that match TRBD2. The CDR3 has 18 amino acids. The germline gives CDR1 LGHNA, CDR2 YNFKEQ. The J segment lost 0 bases and the V segment lost 0 bases, leaving 11 bases of the junction unmatched. CDR3 sequence: CASSQEDVPGGSSYEQYF. The DNA of the CDR3 is TGTGCCAGCAGCCAAGAGGACGTTCCTGGCGGGAGCTCCTACGAGCAGTACTTC.

This clonotype was picked up many times. The chain couples TRBV5-6 to TRBJ1-4; possible D gene TRBD1, 5 bases. Germline CDR1 and CDR2: SGHDT and YYEEEE. This CDR3 has 14 residues. V shed 0 bases and J shed 6 bases, with 9 bases lying between them. CDR3: CASSLARDHEKLFF. CDR3 in DNA: TGTGCCAGCAGCTTGGCCAGGGATCATGAAAAACTGTTTTTT.

The chain links TRBV29-1 to TRBJ2-7; D uncertain. Germline loops: CDR1 SQVTM, CDR2 ANQGSEA. The CDR3 totals 12 residues. V gave up 4 bases and J gave up 0 bases, with 7 bases separating them. The CDR3 nucleotides read TGCAGCGTTGTTCTCAGCTCCTACGAGCAGTACTTC. It codes for CSVVLSSYEQYF.

This clonotype came up many times. This chain connects TRBV27 to TRBJ2-1; D is unresolved. Germline V gene sequence: CDR1 MNHEY, CDR2 SMNVEV (reference sequence). V lost 10 bases and J 9 bases, leaving 16 bases between the germline ends. The CDR3 runs to 12 residues. The CDR3 here is CAIPSRRPEQFF. The CDR3, as DNA: TGTGCCATCCCGTCAAGAAGGCCTGAGCAGTTCTTC.

The chain is built from TRBV10-2 and TRBJ2-3, with D tentatively TRBD2 (6 bases). The CDR3 consists of 15 residues. Germline-derived CDR1 and CDR2 are WSHSY and SAAADI. The V gene lost 0 bases and the J gene lost 2 bases, with 9 bases spanning the gap. Written as DNA, the CDR3 is TGCGCCAGCAGTGAGTCGGGGACTCCCACAGATACGCAGTATTTT. Encoded protein: CASSESGTPTDTQYF.

This chain uses TRBV7-2 with TRBJ2-5; perhaps D is TRBD1 or TRBD2 (5 bases each). This CDR3 region has 14 residues. The V end was cut by 8 bases, the J end by 2 bases, with 15 bases between. Per the germline V gene, CDR1 is SGHTA and CDR2 is FQGNSA. Here the CDR3 reads CASRQGPSQETQYF. The CDR3, as DNA: TGTGCCAGCCGCCAGGGACCGAGTCAAGAGACCCAGTACTTC.

The chain joins TRBV7-9 to TRBJ2-7; D is undetermined. The J call is in doubt because the DNA end fits TRBJ2-1 better. CDR1 is SEHNR, CDR2 FQNEAQ, per germline (reference sequence). The CDR3 has 15 amino acids. In DNA form, the CDR3 reads TGTGCCAGCAGCTTAGAGATTGGTGGACGGGATGAGCAGTTCTTC. As protein: CASSLEIGGRDEQFF.